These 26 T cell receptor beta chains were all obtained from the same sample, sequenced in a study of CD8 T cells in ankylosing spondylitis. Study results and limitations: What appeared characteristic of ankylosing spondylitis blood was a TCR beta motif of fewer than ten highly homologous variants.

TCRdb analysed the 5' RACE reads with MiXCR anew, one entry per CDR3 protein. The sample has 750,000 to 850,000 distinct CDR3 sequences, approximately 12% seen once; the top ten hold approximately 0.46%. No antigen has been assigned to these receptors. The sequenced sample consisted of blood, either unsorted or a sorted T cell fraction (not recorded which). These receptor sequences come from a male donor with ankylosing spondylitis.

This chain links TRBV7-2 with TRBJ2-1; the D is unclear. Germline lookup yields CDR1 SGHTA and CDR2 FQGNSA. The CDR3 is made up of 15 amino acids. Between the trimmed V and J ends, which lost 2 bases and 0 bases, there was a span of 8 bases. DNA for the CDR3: TGTGCCAGCAGCTTATTTCACGGCTCCTACAATGAGCAGTTCTTC. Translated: CASSLFHGSYNEQFF.

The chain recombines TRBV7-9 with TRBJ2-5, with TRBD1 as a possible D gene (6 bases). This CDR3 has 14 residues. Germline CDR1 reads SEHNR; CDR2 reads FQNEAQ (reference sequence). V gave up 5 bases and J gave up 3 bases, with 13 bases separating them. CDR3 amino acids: CASSRGQFKETQYF. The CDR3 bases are TGTGCCAGCAGCCGCGGACAGTTTAAAGAGACCCAGTACTTC.

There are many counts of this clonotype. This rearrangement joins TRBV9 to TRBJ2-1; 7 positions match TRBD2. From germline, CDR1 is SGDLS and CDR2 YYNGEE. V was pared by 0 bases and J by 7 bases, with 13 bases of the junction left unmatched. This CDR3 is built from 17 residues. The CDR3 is CASSVGIRRERNNEQFF. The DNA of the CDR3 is TGTGCCAGCAGCGTAGGTATCCGGCGGGAGAGGAATAATGAGCAGTTCTTC.

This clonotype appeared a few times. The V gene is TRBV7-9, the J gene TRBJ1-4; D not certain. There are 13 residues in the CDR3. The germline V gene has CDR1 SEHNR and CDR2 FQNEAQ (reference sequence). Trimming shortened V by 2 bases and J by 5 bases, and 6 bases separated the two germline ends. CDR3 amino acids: CASSLTRNEKLFF. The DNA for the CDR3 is TGTGCCAGCAGCTTAACCAGGAATGAAAAACTGTTTTTT.

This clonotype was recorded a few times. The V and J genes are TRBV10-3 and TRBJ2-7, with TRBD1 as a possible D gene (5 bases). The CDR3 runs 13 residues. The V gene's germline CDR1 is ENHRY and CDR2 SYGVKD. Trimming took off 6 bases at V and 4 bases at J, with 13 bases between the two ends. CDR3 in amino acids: CAIREPTVYEQYF. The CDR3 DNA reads TGTGCCATCAGGGAACCGACAGTATACGAGCAGTACTTC.

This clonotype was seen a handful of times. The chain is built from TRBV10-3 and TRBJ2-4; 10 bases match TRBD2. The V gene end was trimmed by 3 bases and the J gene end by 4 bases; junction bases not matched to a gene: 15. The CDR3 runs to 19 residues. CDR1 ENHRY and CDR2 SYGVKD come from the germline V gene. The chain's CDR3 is CAISDPSAGGPAGKNIQYF. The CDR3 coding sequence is TGTGCCATCAGTGACCCCTCAGCGGGAGGGCCTGCGGGAAAAAACATTCAGTACTTC.

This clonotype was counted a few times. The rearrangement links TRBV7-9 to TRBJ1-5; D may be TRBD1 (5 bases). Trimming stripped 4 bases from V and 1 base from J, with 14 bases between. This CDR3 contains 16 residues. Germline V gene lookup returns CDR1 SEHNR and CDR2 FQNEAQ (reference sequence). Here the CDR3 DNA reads TGTGCCAGCAGCTCAGGGCCGGTCCTGAGCAATCAGCCCCAGCATTTT. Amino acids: CASSSGPVLSNQPQHF.

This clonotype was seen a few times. For the CDR3, the DNA is TGTGCCAGCCGACTAGCGGGGACTAGCACAGATACGCAGTATTTT. Translated, it gives CASRLAGTSTDTQYF. This chain joins TRBV12-3 or TRBV12-4 and TRBJ2-3, with 11 bases fitting TRBD2. The CDR3 is 15 residues long. Trimming at V came to 8 bases and at J to 0 bases, leaving 4 bases not matched to a gene.

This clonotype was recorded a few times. CDR3 DNA sequence: TGTGCCAGCAGGGAACAGGGGGCTGGAAACACTGAAGCTTTCTTT. This codes for CASREQGAGNTEAFF. The rearrangement links TRBV6-1 to TRBJ1-1, with TRBD1 identical over 9 bases. V lost 6 bases, J lost 2 bases, and 7 bases stayed unmatched. The CDR3 covers 15 residues. CDR1 and CDR2 from the germline V gene are MNHNS and SASEGT.

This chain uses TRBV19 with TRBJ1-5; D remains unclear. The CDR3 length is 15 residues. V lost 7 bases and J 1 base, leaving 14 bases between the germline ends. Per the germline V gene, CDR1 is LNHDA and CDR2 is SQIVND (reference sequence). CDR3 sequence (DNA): TGTGCCAGTACGAGTTGGGGAAGAAGCAATCAGCCCCAGCATTTT. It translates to CASTSWGRSNQPQHF. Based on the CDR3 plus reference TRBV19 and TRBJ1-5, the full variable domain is DGGITQSPKYLFRKEGQNVTLSCEQNLNHDAMYWYRQDPGQGLRLIYYSQIVNDFQKGDIAEGYSVSREKKESFPLTVTSAQKNPTAFYLCASTSWGRSNQPQHFGDGTRLSIL.

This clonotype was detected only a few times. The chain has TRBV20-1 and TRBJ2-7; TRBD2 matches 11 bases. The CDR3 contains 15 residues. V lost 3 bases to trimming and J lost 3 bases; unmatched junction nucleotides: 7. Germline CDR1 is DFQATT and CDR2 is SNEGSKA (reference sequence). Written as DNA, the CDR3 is TGCAGTGCTAGCAGCCTAGCGGGAGGACGCTACGAGCAGTACTTC. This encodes CSASSLAGGRYEQYF.

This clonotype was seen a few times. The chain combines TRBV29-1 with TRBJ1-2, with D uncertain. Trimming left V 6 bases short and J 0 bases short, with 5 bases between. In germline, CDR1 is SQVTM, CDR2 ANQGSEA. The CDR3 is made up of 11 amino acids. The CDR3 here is CSVQTNYGYTF. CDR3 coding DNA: TGCAGCGTACAGACTAACTATGGCTACACCTTC.

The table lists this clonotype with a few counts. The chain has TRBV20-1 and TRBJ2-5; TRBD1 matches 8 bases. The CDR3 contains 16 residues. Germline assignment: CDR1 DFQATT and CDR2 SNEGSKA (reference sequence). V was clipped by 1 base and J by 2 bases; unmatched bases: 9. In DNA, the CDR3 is TGCAGTGCTAGAGGGGACAGGCTTGCTCTTCAAGAGACCCAGTACTTC. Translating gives CSARGDRLALQETQYF.

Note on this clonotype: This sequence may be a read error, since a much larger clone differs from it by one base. This CDR3 is CSVGTNRGQYF. The CDR3 DNA reads as TGCAGCGTTGGAACCAATCGGGGGCAGTACTTC. V is TRBV29-1 and J is TRBJ2-7, with a weak D call TRBD2 (5 bases). The CDR3 runs to 11 residues. Between the trimmed V and J ends, which lost 4 bases and 9 bases, there was a span of 13 bases. Germline values: CDR1 SQVTM, CDR2 ANQGSEA.

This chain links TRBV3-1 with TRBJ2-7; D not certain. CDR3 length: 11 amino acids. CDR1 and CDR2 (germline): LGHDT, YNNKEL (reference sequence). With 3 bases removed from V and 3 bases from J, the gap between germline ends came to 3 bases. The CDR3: CASSHIYEQYF. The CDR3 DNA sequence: TGTGCCAGCAGCCACATCTACGAGCAGTACTTC.

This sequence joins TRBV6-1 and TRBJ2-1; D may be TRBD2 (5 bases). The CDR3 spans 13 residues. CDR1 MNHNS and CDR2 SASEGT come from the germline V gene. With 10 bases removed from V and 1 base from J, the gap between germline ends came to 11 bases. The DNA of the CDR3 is TGTGCCACCGGGATGGGGTCCTACAATGAGCAGTTCTTC. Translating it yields CATGMGSYNEQFF.

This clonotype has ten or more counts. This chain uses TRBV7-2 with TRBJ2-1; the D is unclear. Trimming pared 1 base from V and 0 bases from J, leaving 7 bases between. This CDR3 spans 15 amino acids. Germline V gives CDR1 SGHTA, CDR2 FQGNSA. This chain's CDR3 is CASSLGRLSYNEQFF. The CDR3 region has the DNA TGTGCCAGCAGCTTAGGGAGACTCTCCTACAATGAGCAGTTCTTC.

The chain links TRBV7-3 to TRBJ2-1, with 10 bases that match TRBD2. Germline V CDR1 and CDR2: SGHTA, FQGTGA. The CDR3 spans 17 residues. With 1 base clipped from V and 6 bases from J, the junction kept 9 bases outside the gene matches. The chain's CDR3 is CASSLSAFTSGANEQFF. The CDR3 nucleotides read TGTGCCAGCAGCTTAAGCGCGTTCACTAGCGGGGCCAATGAGCAGTTCTTC.

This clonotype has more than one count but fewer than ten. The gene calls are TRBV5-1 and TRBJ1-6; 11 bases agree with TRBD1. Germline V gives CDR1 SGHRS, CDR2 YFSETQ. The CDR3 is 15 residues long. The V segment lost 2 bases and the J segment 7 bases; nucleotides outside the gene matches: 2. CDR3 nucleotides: TGCGCCAGCAGCTTTCGGACAGGGGGCAATTCACCCCTCCACTTT. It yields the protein CASSFRTGGNSPLHF.

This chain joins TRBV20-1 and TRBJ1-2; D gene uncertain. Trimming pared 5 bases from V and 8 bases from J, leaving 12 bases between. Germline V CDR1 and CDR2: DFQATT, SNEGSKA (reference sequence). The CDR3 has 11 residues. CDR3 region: CSAYGLRGYTF. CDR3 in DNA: TGCAGTGCTTACGGTTTGCGGGGCTACACCTTC.

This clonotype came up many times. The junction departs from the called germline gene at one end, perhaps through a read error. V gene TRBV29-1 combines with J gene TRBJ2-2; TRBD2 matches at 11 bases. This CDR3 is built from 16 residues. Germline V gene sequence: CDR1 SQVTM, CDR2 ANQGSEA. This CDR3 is CSVEGTSGGYTGELFF. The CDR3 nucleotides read TGCAGCGTTGAAGGTACTAGCGGGGGATACACCGGCGAGCTGTTTTTT.

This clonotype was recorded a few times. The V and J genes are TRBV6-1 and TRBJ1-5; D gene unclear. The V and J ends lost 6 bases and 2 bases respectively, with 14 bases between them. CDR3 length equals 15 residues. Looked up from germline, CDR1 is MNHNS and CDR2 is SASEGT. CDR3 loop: CASSIPASGNQPQHF. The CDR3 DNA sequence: TGTGCCAGCAGCATACCGGCTTCGGGCAATCAGCCCCAGCATTTT.

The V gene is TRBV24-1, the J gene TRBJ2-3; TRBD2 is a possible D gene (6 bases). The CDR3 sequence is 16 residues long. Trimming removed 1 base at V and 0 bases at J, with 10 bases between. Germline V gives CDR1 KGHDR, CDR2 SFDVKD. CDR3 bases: TGTGCCACCAGTGATTTATGGGCGGGGAGCACAGATACGCAGTATTTT. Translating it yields CATSDLWAGSTDTQYF.

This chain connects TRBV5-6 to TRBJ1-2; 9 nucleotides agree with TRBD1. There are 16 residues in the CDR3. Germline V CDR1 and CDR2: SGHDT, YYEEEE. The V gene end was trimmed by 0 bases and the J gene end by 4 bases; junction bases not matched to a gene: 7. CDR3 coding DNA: TGTGCCAGCAGCTTGGACAGGGGGCGACTGACCTATGGCTACACCTTC. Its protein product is CASSLDRGRLTYGYTF.

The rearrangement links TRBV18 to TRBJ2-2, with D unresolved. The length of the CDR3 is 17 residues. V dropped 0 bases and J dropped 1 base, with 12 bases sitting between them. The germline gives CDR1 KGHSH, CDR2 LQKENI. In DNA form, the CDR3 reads TGTGCCAGCTCACCACCCGGGTCGCAGAGGAACACCGGGGAGCTGTTTTTT. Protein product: CASSPPGSQRNTGELFF.

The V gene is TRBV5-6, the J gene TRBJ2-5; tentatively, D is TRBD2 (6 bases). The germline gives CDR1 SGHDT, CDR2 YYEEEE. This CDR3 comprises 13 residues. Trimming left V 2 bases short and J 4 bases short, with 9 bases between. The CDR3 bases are TGTGCCAGCAGCTTCCTAGCGCGAGAGACCCAGTACTTC. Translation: CASSFLARETQYF.